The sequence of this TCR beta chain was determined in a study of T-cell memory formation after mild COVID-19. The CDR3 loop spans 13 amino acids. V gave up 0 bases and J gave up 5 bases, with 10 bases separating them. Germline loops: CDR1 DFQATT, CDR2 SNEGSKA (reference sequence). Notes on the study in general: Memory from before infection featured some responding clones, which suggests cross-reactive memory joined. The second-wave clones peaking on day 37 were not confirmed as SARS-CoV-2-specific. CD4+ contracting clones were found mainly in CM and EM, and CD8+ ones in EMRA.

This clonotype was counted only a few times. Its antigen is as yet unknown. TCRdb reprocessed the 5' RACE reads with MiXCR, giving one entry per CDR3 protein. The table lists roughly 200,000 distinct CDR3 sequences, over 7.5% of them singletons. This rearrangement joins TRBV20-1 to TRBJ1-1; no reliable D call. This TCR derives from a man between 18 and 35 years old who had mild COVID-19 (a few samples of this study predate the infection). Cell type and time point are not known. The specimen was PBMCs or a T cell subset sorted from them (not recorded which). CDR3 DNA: TGCAGTGCTAGAGATCCGCGGGGAACTGAAGCTTTCTTT. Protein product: CSARDPRGTEAFF.